One sample yielded the 19 T cell receptor beta chains listed below, sequenced in a study of blood T cell repertoires in COVID-19. Clones were sequenced by immunoSEQ multiplex PCR, and TCRdb holds only the in-frame ones, with some missing. This sample has 200,000 to 300,000 clones, with around 82% found just once. Material: PBMCs or T cells enriched from blood (not recorded which). Every receptor here comes from a woman between 35 and 50 years old who had been exposed to COVID-19.

This rearrangement joins TRBV27 to TRBJ1-4; D ambiguous. CDR1 and CDR2 (germline): MNHEY, SMNVEV (reference sequence). The CDR3 has 15 amino acids. V dropped 5 bases and J dropped 7 bases, with 17 bases sitting between them. The CDR3 sequence: CASSPSSWSGEKLFF. DNA for the CDR3: TGTGCCAGCAGTCCAAGCTCCTGGAGCGGTGAAAAACTGTTTTTT.

V is TRBV7-9 and J is TRBJ1-3, with D possibly matching TRBD1 (5 bases). V lost 2 bases, J lost 4 bases, and 9 bases lay in between. The CDR3 runs 14 residues. CDR1 is SEHNR and CDR2 is FQNEAQ in the germline V gene (reference sequence). The CDR3 DNA reads TGTGCCAGCAGCTTACAGGGATCAGGAAACACCATATATTTT. Its protein is CASSLQGSGNTIYF.

CDR3 bases: TGTGCCAGCTCACCACAACAGACTAACTATGGCTACACCTTC. This sequence encodes CASSPQQTNYGYTF. The rearrangement uses TRBV18 and TRBJ1-2; unclear D gene. The CDR3 length is 14 residues. Trimming removed 1 base at V and 0 bases at J, with 6 bases between. Germline values: CDR1 KGHSH, CDR2 LQKENI.

This rearrangement joins TRBV15 to TRBJ1-1; the match to TRBD1 covers 10 bases. CDR1 LNHNV and CDR2 YYDKDF come from the germline V gene (reference sequence). Trimming took 2 bases from V and 3 from J; bases not matched to a gene: 3. The CDR3 is made up of 15 amino acids. The chain's CDR3 is CATSRTGQGDTEAFF. The CDR3 bases are TGTGCCACCAGCAGAACAGGACAGGGGGACACTGAAGCTTTCTTT.

The genes are TRBV19 and TRBJ2-1, with a tentative D call TRBD2 (5 bases). The length of the CDR3 is 16 residues. The V end was cut by 2 bases, the J end by 0 bases, with 11 bases between. CDR1 LNHDA and CDR2 SQIVND come from the germline V gene (reference sequence). CDR3 protein: CASSILTSFSYNEQFF. CDR3 DNA sequence: TGTGCCAGTAGTATACTAACTAGTTTCTCCTACAATGAGCAGTTCTTC.

The chain links TRBV4-2 to TRBJ2-3, with 9 bases identical to TRBD2. Germline V CDR1 and CDR2: LGHNA, YNFKEQ. V dropped 3 bases and J dropped 4; count of bases not matched to a gene: 14. This CDR3 contains 18 residues. The CDR3 DNA reads TGTGCCAGCAGCCACCACCTTCGGGCTAGCGGGGAATCAGATACGCAGTATTTT. The encoded protein is CASSHHLRASGESDTQYF.

The chain links TRBV5-6 to TRBJ2-4, with D possibly matching TRBD2 (6 bases). Germline V lookup: CDR1 SGHDT, CDR2 YYEEEE. CDR3 length equals 14 residues. Trimming left V 6 bases short and J 6 bases short, with 16 bases between. CDR3 protein: CASNRQAGRNIQYF. CDR3 nucleotides: TGTGCCAGCAATAGGCAGGCGGGAAGAAACATTCAGTACTTC.

The chain links TRBV11-1 to TRBJ1-3, with no clear D. CDR3 length: 15 residues. Germline-derived CDR1 and CDR2 are SGHAT and FQDESV (reference sequence). V was cut by 5 bases and J by 0 bases, with 11 bases left in between. The CDR3 reads CASSRESFSGNTIYF. The CDR3 DNA reads TGTGCCAGCAGCCGAGAATCCTTCTCTGGAAACACCATATATTTT.

The chain is built from TRBV18 and TRBJ1-2; 8 bases agree with TRBD1. Germline CDR1 and CDR2: KGHSH and LQKENI. With 6 bases clipped from V and 4 bases from J, the junction kept 7 bases outside the gene matches. The CDR3 sequence is 14 residues long. The CDR3 DNA is TGTGCCAGCTCGCCCAGGGGGCAGGCCTATGGCTACACCTTC. It yields the protein CASSPRGQAYGYTF.

This clone has only one observation. The J gene is TRBJ1-1, the V gene TRBV19, with no clear D. The CDR3 extends over 15 amino acids. Germline-derived CDR1 and CDR2 are LNHDA and SQIVND (reference sequence). V dropped 4 bases and J dropped 0 bases, with 12 bases sitting between them. The CDR3 reads CASSTSQVMNTEAFF. The CDR3 DNA sequence: TGTGCCAGTAGTACTTCCCAGGTTATGAACACTGAAGCTTTCTTT.

The chain combines TRBV5-8 with TRBJ1-5, with a weak D call TRBD1 (5 bases). Trimming took off 2 bases at V and 3 bases at J, with 15 bases between the two ends. The germline V gene encodes CDR1 SGHTS and CDR2 YDEGEE. This CDR3 spans 16 amino acids. The DNA for the CDR3 is TGTGCCAGCAGCTTCGTTTTGTGGGGGGACAATCAGCCCCAGCATTTT. Translation: CASSFVLWGDNQPQHF.

The rearrangement joins TRBV10-3 to TRBJ1-1, with no clear D. Germline V lookup: CDR1 ENHRY, CDR2 SYGVKD. This CDR3 has 17 amino acids. V was pared by 6 bases and J by 1 base, with 21 bases between. In DNA, the CDR3 is TGTGCCATCAGGGAGACCGATCTCCAGCGGGGGAACACTGAAGCTTTCTTT. Protein sequence: CAIRETDLQRGNTEAFF.

The rearrangement uses TRBV2 and TRBJ1-5, with 10 positions matching TRBD1. The CDR3 length is 15 residues. V dropped 5 bases and J dropped 4; count of bases not matched to a gene: 5. Germline CDR1 reads SNHLY; CDR2 reads FYNNEI. CDR3 region: CASSRDRGGNQPQHF. CDR3 bases: TGTGCCAGCAGTCGGGACAGGGGAGGTAATCAGCCCCAGCATTTT. Based on the CDR3 plus reference TRBV2 and TRBJ1-5, the full variable domain is EPEVTQTPSHQVTQMGQEVILRCVPISNHLYFYWYRQILGQKVEFLVSFYNNEISEKSEIFDDQFSVERPDGSNFTLKIRSTKLEDSAMYFCASSRDRGGNQPQHFGDGTRLSIL.

The rearrangement links TRBV7-3 to TRBJ1-1; the D gene is possibly TRBD1 (5 bases). The V end was cut by 2 bases, the J end by 0 bases, with 7 bases between. The CDR3 extends over 14 amino acids. Germline loops: CDR1 SGHTA, CDR2 FQGTGA. The CDR3 DNA reads as TGTGCCAGCAGCTTACAGGGAATGAACACTGAAGCTTTCTTT. Translated, it gives CASSLQGMNTEAFF.

This chain uses TRBV5-4 with TRBJ1-1, with D tentatively TRBD1 (6 bases). Germline V gives CDR1 SGHNT, CDR2 YYREEE (reference sequence). V lost 4 bases, J lost 4 bases, and 14 bases lay in between. The CDR3 has 14 amino acids. The CDR3 reads CASSTGGEITEAFF. The CDR3 DNA reads TGTGCCAGCAGCACGGGGGGCGAGATCACTGAAGCTTTCTTT.

CDR3 in amino acids: CASSQSPVNTEAFF. CDR3 coding DNA: TGTGCCAGCAGCCAATCGCCGGTGAACACTGAAGCTTTCTTT. The V call is TRBV3-1 (or the pseudogene TRBV3-2), the J call TRBJ1-1, with D hard to call. Looked up from germline, CDR1 is LGHDT and CDR2 is YNNKEL (reference sequence). Deletions cut 2 bases from V and 0 bases from J, with 7 bases between. CDR3 size: 14 residues.

The genes are TRBV18 and TRBJ2-1; tentative D call: TRBD1 (5 bases). Germline V gene lookup returns CDR1 KGHSH and CDR2 LQKENI. V lost 0 bases and J 0 bases, leaving 9 bases between the germline ends. This CDR3 has 16 residues. The CDR3 is CASSPPHQGSYNEQFF. CDR3 in DNA: TGTGCCAGCTCACCACCGCACCAGGGCTCCTACAATGAGCAGTTCTTC.

CDR3 amino acids: CASSLAQLAYEQYF. The CDR3 DNA is TGTGCCAGCAGCTTAGCGCAGCTAGCTTACGAGCAGTACTTC. The V call is TRBV11-2, the J call TRBJ2-7; weak D call: TRBD2 (5 bases). From germline, CDR1 is SGHAT and CDR2 FQNNGV. CDR3 length: 14 residues. Between the trimmed V and J ends, which lost 1 base and 4 bases, there was a span of 11 bases. The full variable domain, rest sourced from reference TRBV11-2 and TRBJ2-7, is EAGVAQSPRYKIIEKRQSVAFWCNPISGHATLYWYQQILGQGPKLLIQFQNNGVVDDSQLPKDRFSAERLKGVDSTLKIQPAKLEDSAVYLCASSLAQLAYEQYFGPGTRLTVT.

The chain employs TRBV2 and TRBJ2-7; D might be TRBD2 (5 bases). The ends were cut back, 6 bases at V and 0 bases at J, with 18 bases in the middle. Looked up from germline, CDR1 is SNHLY and CDR2 is FYNNEI. CDR3 length: 16 residues. CDR3 sequence: CASSPPRAWSSYEQYF. The DNA of the CDR3 is TGTGCCAGCAGCCCACCGAGGGCGTGGAGCTCCTACGAGCAGTACTTC.